This T cell receptor (beta chain) was obtained from a study of T cell changes during pregnancy in multiple sclerosis. Data came from immunoSEQ multiplex PCR; TCRdb stores just in-frame clones and leaves some out. The repertoire holds about 20,000 clones, with around nine tenths as singletons. In germline, CDR1 is SNHLY, CDR2 FYNNEI. The CDR3 extends over 15 amino acids. J lost 4 bases, V lost 3 bases, and 4 bases had no gene match. The chain has TRBV2 and TRBJ2-1; 9 positions agree with TRBD2. The input for sequencing was CD8+ T cells from peripheral blood mononuclear cells, taken after pregnancy. The receptor was derived from a female donor in good health, enrolled as a control in a pregnancy study. As DNA, the CDR3 is TGTGCCAGCAGTGAGGGCGGGGGGGGTTACAATGAGCAGTTCTTC. Its translation: CASSEGGGGYNEQFF.